This is a list of T cell receptor beta chains from one sample in a study of CD8 T cells in ankylosing spondylitis. Using its own MiXCR run on the 5' RACE reads, TCRdb lists one record per CDR3 protein. This table holds fewer than 400,000 distinct CDR3 sequences, approximately 20% found once. Sequenced sample: blood, either unsorted or a sorted T cell fraction (not recorded which). These receptors originate from a male donor with ankylosing spondylitis. The CDR3 runs from the conserved cysteine through the conserved F or W. D genes are given only for firm matches.

d_call: NA; j_call: TRBJ2-2; v_call: TRBV20-1; cdr3_aa: CSARGPTARDGELFF
d_call: NA; j_call: TRBJ1-6; v_call: TRBV6-1; cdr3_aa: CASSEVQQGNSPLHF
d_call: NA; j_call: TRBJ2-1; v_call: TRBV29-1; cdr3_aa: CSVRWQGDNEQFF
d_call: TRBD2; j_call: TRBJ2-2; v_call: TRBV6-1; cdr3_aa: CASSVLAGLTGELFF
d_call: TRBD1; j_call: TRBJ1-5; v_call: TRBV28; cdr3_aa: CASSLRTGTSNQPQHF
d_call: NA; j_call: TRBJ2-3; v_call: TRBV21-1; cdr3_aa: CASSKEGPSTDTQYF
d_call: NA; j_call: TRBJ2-2; v_call: TRBV29-1; cdr3_aa: CSVGRGRVAGTNTGELFF
d_call: NA; j_call: TRBJ2-2; v_call: TRBV5-1; cdr3_aa: CASSLVSDRNTGELFF
d_call: TRBD2; j_call: TRBJ2-7; v_call: TRBV7-2; cdr3_aa: CASSRLAGALEQYF
d_call: TRBD1; j_call: TRBJ1-1; v_call: TRBV11-2; cdr3_aa: CASSSLTGGRAFF
d_call: NA; j_call: TRBJ2-5; v_call: TRBV4-2; cdr3_aa: CASSPESGETQYF
d_call: TRBD2; j_call: TRBJ2-3; v_call: TRBV20-1; cdr3_aa: CSARGGLAGYASTDTQYF
d_call: NA; j_call: TRBJ2-3; v_call: TRBV9; cdr3_aa: CASSVGIGEGTDTQYF
d_call: NA; j_call: TRBJ1-1; v_call: TRBV29-1; cdr3_aa: CSGLVAYGTEAFF
d_call: TRBD2; j_call: TRBJ2-1; v_call: TRBV12-3/TRBV12-4; cdr3_aa: CASSPSGNYNEQFF
d_call: NA; j_call: TRBJ2-1; v_call: TRBV5-1; cdr3_aa: CASSFLTEPNEQFF
d_call: TRBD2; j_call: TRBJ2-7; v_call: TRBV7-6; cdr3_aa: CASSSGSGTYEQYF
d_call: NA; j_call: TRBJ2-5; v_call: TRBV6-1; cdr3_aa: CASRTGLPGTQYF
d_call: NA; j_call: TRBJ2-5; v_call: TRBV6-1; cdr3_aa: CASNRGSEETQYF
d_call: NA; j_call: TRBJ2-1; v_call: TRBV28; cdr3_aa: CACGGESIFNEQFF
d_call: NA; j_call: TRBJ1-2; v_call: TRBV2; cdr3_aa: CASSEKEGSDYGYTF
d_call: NA; j_call: TRBJ2-5; v_call: TRBV29-1; cdr3_aa: CSVEDFRESAQYF
d_call: NA; j_call: TRBJ1-1; v_call: TRBV5-1; cdr3_aa: CASSLGPGAEAFF
d_call: NA; j_call: TRBJ1-4; v_call: TRBV3-1; cdr3_aa: CVSSQHGRSYEKLFF
d_call: TRBD2; j_call: TRBJ2-1; v_call: TRBV11-2; cdr3_aa: CASSFSLAGTNEQFF
d_call: NA; j_call: TRBJ2-3; v_call: TRBV5-1; cdr3_aa: CASSLEGPEADTQYF
d_call: NA; j_call: TRBJ2-5; v_call: TRBV5-6; cdr3_aa: CASTHRGRQETQYF
d_call: NA; j_call: TRBJ2-3; v_call: TRBV11-2; cdr3_aa: CASSLVGGGGTDTQYF
d_call: NA; j_call: TRBJ1-1; v_call: TRBV4-3; cdr3_aa: CASSQGVHTEAFF
d_call: NA; j_call: TRBJ2-7; v_call: TRBV6-1; cdr3_aa: CASSRSDRGSYEQYF
d_call: NA; j_call: TRBJ2-3; v_call: TRBV5-5; cdr3_aa: CASSFRGVGTDTQYF
d_call: NA; j_call: TRBJ2-3; v_call: TRBV7-8; cdr3_aa: CASSPTRPDTQYF
d_call: TRBD2; j_call: TRBJ2-1; v_call: TRBV5-1; cdr3_aa: CASSLASGNQYEQFF
d_call: NA; j_call: TRBJ1-3; v_call: TRBV7-2; cdr3_aa: CASSPQGRSGNTIYF
d_call: TRBD1; j_call: TRBJ2-1; v_call: TRBV2; cdr3_aa: CASSARDREDEQFF
d_call: TRBD2; j_call: TRBJ2-1; v_call: TRBV3-1; cdr3_aa: CASSHSGRGGVDEQFF
d_call: TRBD2; j_call: TRBJ2-7; v_call: TRBV3-1; cdr3_aa: CASSPDPGTRRSEQYF
d_call: NA; j_call: TRBJ2-1; v_call: TRBV7-6; cdr3_aa: CASSQIVGTNEQFF
d_call: NA; j_call: TRBJ2-7; v_call: TRBV28; cdr3_aa: CASSSIGRGRYEQYF
d_call: NA; j_call: TRBJ1-2; v_call: TRBV12-3/TRBV12-4; cdr3_aa: CASSPGEVNYGYTF
d_call: NA; j_call: TRBJ1-5; v_call: TRBV18; cdr3_aa: CASSPTGGSNQPQHF
d_call: TRBD2; j_call: TRBJ2-1; v_call: TRBV12-3/TRBV12-4; cdr3_aa: CASWGLARVNEQFF
d_call: NA; j_call: TRBJ1-2; v_call: TRBV20-1; cdr3_aa: CSAPSDFYGYTF
d_call: TRBD2; j_call: TRBJ2-1; v_call: TRBV7-8; cdr3_aa: CASSQRLAGGNEQFF
d_call: TRBD2; j_call: TRBJ2-1; v_call: TRBV6-2/TRBV6-3; cdr3_aa: CASRGGGFYNEQFF
d_call: NA; j_call: TRBJ1-5; v_call: TRBV9; cdr3_aa: CASSGERGGQPQHF
d_call: NA; j_call: TRBJ1-2; v_call: TRBV12-5; cdr3_aa: CASGSASPVGGYTF
d_call: NA; j_call: TRBJ2-1; v_call: TRBV5-5; cdr3_aa: CASSRISGDHNEQFF
d_call: TRBD2; j_call: TRBJ2-2; v_call: TRBV6-2/TRBV6-3; cdr3_aa: CASSYTGLGVDTGELFF
d_call: TRBD2; j_call: TRBJ2-3; v_call: TRBV5-4; cdr3_aa: CASSSGGSTDTQYF
d_call: NA; j_call: TRBJ1-5; v_call: TRBV25-1; cdr3_aa: CASTALRQPQHF
d_call: NA; j_call: TRBJ1-1; v_call: TRBV12-3/TRBV12-4; cdr3_aa: CASSFDQPRHTEAFF
d_call: NA; j_call: TRBJ2-7; v_call: TRBV5-1; cdr3_aa: CASSLFGSSYEQYF
d_call: NA; j_call: TRBJ2-2; v_call: TRBV6-5; cdr3_aa: CAMRGDTGELFF